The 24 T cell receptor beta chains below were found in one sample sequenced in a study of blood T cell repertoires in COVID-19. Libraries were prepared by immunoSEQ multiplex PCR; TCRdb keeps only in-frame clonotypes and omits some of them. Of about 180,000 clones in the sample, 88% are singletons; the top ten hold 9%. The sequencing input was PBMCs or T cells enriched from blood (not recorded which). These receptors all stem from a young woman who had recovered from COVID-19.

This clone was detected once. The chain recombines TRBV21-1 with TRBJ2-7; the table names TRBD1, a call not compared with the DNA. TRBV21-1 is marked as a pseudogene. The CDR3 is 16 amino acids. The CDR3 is CASSKSRRGYPYEQYF. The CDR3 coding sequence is TGTGCCAGCAGCAAGAGTCGCAGGGGGTACCCCTACGAGCAGTACTTC.

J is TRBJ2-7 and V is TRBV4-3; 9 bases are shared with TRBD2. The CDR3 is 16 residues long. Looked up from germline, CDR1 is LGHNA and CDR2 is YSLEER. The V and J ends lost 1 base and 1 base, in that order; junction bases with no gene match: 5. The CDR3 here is CASSQVRLAGSYEQYF. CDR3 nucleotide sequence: TGCGCCAGCAGCCAAGTGAGGCTAGCGGGGTCCTACGAGCAGTACTTC.

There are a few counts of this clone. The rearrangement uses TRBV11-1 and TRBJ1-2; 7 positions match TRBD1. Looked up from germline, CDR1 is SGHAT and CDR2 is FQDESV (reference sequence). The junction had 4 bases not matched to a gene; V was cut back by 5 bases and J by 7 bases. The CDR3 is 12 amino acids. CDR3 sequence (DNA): TGTGCCAGCAGCCGTGACAGGGTTGGCTACACCTTC. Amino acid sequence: CASSRDRVGYTF.

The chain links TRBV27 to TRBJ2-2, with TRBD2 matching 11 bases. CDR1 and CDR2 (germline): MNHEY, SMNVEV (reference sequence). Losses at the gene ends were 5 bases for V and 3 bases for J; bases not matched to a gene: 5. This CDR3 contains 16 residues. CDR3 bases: TGTGCCAGCAGTCCGGGACTAGCGGAGTACACCGGGGAGCTGTTTTTT. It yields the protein CASSPGLAEYTGELFF.

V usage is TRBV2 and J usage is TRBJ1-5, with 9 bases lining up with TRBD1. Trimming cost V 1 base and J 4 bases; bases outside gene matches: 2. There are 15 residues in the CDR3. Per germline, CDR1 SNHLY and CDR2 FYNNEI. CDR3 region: CASSEEGTGNQPQHF. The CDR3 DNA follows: TGTGCCAGCAGTGAAGAGGGGACAGGGAATCAGCCCCAGCATTTT.

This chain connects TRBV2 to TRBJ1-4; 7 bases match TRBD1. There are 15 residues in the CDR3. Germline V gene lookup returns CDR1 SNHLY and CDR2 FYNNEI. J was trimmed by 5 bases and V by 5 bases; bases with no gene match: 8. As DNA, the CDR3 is TGTGCCAGCAGTAGAGAGGACAGGAAAAATGAAAAACTGTTTTTT. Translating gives CASSREDRKNEKLFF.

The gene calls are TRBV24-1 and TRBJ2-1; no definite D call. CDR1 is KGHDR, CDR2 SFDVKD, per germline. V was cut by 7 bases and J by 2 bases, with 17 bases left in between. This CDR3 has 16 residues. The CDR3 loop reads CATSARLLPPYNEQFF. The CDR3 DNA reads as TGTGCCACCAGCGCCCGATTACTACCCCCCTACAATGAGCAGTTCTTC.

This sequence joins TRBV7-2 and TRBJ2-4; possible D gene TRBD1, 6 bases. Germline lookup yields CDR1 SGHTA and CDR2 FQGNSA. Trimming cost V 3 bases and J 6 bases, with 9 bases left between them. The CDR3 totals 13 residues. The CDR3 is CASSFGTPNIQYF. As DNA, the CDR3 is TGTGCCAGCAGCTTTGGGACACCAAACATTCAGTACTTC.

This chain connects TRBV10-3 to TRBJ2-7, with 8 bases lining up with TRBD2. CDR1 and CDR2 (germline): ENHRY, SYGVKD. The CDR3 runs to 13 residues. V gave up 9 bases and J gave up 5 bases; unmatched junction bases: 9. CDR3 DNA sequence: TGTGCCATAGCGGGAGAGGGAGTCAACGAGCAGTACTTC. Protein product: CAIAGEGVNEQYF.

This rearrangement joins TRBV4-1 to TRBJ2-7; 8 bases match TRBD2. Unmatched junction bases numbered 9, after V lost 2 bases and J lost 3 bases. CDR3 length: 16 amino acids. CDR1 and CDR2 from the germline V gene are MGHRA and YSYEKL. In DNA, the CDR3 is TGCGCCAGCAGCCAAAGTCCCGCGGGGGGATACTACGAGCAGTACTTC. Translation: CASSQSPAGGYYEQYF.

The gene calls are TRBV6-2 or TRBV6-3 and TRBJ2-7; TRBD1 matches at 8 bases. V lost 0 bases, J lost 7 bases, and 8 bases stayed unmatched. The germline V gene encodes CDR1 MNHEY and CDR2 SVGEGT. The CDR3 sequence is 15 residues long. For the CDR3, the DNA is TGTGCCAGCAGTTACTCGCAGACAGGGGCGAGGGAGCAGTACTTC. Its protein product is CASSYSQTGAREQYF.

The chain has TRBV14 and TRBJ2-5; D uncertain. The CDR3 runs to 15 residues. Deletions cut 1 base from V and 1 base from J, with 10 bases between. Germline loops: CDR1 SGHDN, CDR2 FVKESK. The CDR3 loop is CASSQASGSQETQYF. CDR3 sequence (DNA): TGTGCCAGCAGCCAAGCCTCGGGTTCCCAAGAGACCCAGTACTTC.

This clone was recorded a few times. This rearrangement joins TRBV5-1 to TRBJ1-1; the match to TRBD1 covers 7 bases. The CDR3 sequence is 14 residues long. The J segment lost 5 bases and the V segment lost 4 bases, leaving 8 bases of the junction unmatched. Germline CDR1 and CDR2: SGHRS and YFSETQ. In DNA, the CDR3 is TGCGCCAGCAGCCAGGGACAGTTAAGGACTGAAGCTTTCTTT. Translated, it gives CASSQGQLRTEAFF.

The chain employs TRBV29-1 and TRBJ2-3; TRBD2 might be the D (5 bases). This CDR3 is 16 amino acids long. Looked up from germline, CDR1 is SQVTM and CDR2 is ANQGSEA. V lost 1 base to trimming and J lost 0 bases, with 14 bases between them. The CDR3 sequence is CSVEGPLGLSTDTQYF. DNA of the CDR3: TGCAGCGTTGAAGGCCCTCTCGGACTCAGCACAGATACGCAGTATTTT.

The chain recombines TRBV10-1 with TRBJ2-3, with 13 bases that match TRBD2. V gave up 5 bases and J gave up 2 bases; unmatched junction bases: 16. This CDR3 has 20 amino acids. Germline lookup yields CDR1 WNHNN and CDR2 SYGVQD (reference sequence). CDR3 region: CASSRIQLAGGERNTDTQYF. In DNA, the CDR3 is TGCGCCAGCAGTCGCATCCAACTAGCGGGAGGGGAGCGGAACACAGATACGCAGTATTTT.

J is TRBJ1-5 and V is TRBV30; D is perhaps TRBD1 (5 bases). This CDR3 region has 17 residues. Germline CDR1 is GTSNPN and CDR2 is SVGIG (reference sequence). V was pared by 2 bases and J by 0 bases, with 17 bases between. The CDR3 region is CAWSPGTSSYSNQPQHF. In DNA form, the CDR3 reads TGTGCCTGGAGTCCCGGGACTTCCAGCTATAGCAATCAGCCCCAGCATTTT.

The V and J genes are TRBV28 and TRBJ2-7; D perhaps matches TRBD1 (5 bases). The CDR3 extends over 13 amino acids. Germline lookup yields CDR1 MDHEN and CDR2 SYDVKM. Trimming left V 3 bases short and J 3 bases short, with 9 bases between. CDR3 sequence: CASSFSRVYEQYF. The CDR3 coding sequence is TGTGCCAGCAGTTTCAGCAGGGTCTACGAGCAGTACTTC.

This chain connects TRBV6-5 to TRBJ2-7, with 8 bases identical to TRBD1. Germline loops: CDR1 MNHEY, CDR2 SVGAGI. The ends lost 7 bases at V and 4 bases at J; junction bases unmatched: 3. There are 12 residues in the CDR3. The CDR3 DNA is TGTGCCAGCAACGGACAGGGTTACGAGCAGTACTTC. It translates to CASNGQGYEQYF.

CDR3 in DNA: TGCGCCAGCAGCCAGACGACAGGGGCGGGGGCTGGCTACACCTTC. This sequence encodes CASSQTTGAGAGYTF. The chain has TRBV4-3 and TRBJ1-2; the match to TRBD1 covers 8 bases. The CDR3 length is 15 residues. Per the germline V gene, CDR1 is LGHNA and CDR2 is YSLEER. V trimming: 3 bases; J trimming: 7 bases; junction bases outside the gene matches: 10.

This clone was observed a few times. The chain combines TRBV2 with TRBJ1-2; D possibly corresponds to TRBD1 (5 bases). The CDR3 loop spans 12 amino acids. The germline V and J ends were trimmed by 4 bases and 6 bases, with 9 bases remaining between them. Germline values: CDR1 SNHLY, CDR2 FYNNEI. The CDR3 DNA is TGTGCCAGCAGTGCGGAGGGGAATGGCTACACCTTC. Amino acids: CASSAEGNGYTF.

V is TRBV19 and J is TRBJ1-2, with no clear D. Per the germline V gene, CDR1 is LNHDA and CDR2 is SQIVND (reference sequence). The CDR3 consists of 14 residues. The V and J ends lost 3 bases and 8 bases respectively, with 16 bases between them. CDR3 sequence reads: CASSIVDRDSGYTF. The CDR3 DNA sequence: TGTGCCAGTAGTATTGTCGATCGGGATTCGGGCTACACCTTC.

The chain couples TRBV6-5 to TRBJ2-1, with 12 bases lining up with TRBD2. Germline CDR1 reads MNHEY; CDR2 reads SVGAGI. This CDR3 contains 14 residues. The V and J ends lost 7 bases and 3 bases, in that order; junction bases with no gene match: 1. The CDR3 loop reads CASMTSGSYNEQFF. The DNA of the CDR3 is TGTGCCAGCATGACTAGCGGGAGCTACAATGAGCAGTTCTTC.

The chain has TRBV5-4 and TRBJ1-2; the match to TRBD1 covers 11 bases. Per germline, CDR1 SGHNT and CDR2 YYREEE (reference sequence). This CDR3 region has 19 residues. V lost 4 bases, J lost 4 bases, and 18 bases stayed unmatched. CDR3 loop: CASSQRRDQDRGRGYGYTF. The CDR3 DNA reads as TGTGCCAGCAGCCAAAGAAGAGACCAGGACAGGGGGCGAGGCTATGGCTACACCTTC.

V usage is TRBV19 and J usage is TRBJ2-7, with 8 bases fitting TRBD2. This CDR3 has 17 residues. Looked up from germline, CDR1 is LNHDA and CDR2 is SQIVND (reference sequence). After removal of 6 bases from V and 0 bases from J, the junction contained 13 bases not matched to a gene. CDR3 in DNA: TGTGCCAGTAGCCAAATATCCCTAGCGGGCAGCTCCTACGAGCAGTACTTC. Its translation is CASSQISLAGSSYEQYF.